This T cell receptor (beta chain) originates from a study of blood T cell repertoires in COVID-19 (dated by TCRdb to the early 2020s). Regarding the study in general: The collaborator samples originated in the United States, Italy and Spain and spanned the acute and convalescent phases of COVID-19. The samples were drawn from two sources: the first 160 participants of the ongoing ImmuneRACE study, and about 1,300 subjects contributed by 6 global collaborators. Deeply sampled blood TCRbeta repertoires from subjects exposed to, actively infected with, or recovered from COVID-19 were included in the dataset. The material from the prospective study consisted of cDNA or gDNA derived from T cells, B-cell-depleted T cells, or PBMCs. Where HLA class I and class II types were available, the types were taken from metadata supplied by the sample provider, not from assay-based typing. The repertoires were released in a freely available public database intended as a resource for research on the immune response to SARS-CoV-2. Nearly every sample came with metadata listing a de-identified subject ID, COVID-19 status, age in years and sex. Here is what the overall study found, with its caveats: How much clinical and demographic metadata was included differed by source and by participant, and the metadata was provided uncurated.

The immunoSEQ Assay, a bias-controlled multiplex PCR, was used to amplify TCRbeta CDR3 regions from genomic DNA. Concerning the study's data processing: Nucleated cell counts per sample were estimated from amplification of reference gene primers within the assay. To quantify the absolute abundance of each unique TCRbeta CDR3 rearrangement, sequence reads were collapsed and filtered. For each sample, productive Simpson clonality was calculated as the square root of Simpson's diversity index over productive rearrangements. The table comes from immuneACCESS by way of TCRdb, which keeps in-frame sequences with V and J called. Part of the clones is missing from these tables; in studies checked, under half for an unresolved V gene and the rest for unknown reasons. The V and J calls and clone size come from that table; D and trimming were worked out from the DNA. The sample includes 260,000 or so clones, with roughly 82% observed a single time. The top ten hold around 4.7% of the sample.

V lost 6 bases and J lost 4 bases, and the count of bases not matched to a germline gene is 8. The CDR3 holds 15 amino acids from the cysteine to the phenylalanine. The sequence is cut down to CDR3 DNA, 45 bases in frame from base 1. In the germline V gene (reference sequence), CDR1 corresponds to LNHDA and CDR2 to SQIVND. Whole blood was collected in K2EDTA tubes by collaborating institutions according to the institutions' own protocols. Collaborator samples were shipped for TCRbeta analysis as frozen whole blood, isolated PBMCs, or DNA extracted from either sample type. Turning to this clone: The antigen this receptor binds is unknown. No much larger clone exists at a distance of one base, and base qualities are not known.

The chain is made from TRBV19 and TRBJ1-5, and 8 junctional nucleotides match TRBD1. Sequenced input: peripheral blood. The clonotype originates from a woman aged 70-85 years with acute or convalescent COVID-19. CDR3 sequence: CASSQDRVWNQPQHF. The sequenced DNA: TGTGCCAGTAGCCAGGACAGGGTGTGGAATCAGCCCCAGCATTTT.